This TCR beta chain came from a study of T-cell memory formation after mild COVID-19. Regarding the study as a whole: CD4+ contracting clones were found mainly in CM and EM, and CD8+ ones in EMRA.

Researchers used 5'RACE with constant-segment primers to make TCR alpha and TCR beta cDNA libraries that carry sample barcodes and UMIs. Using its own MiXCR run on the 5' RACE reads, TCRdb lists one record per CDR3 protein. The table lists 500,000 to 600,000 distinct CDR3 sequences, approximately 18% of them singletons. Germline assignment: CDR1 MNHNY and CDR2 SVGAGI (reference sequence). V lost 5 bases, J lost 3 bases, and 7 bases lay in between. The CDR3 covers 12 residues. This clonotype appeared a few times. Its antigen remains unidentified. The clonotype comes from an adult woman who had mild COVID-19 (a few samples of this study predate the infection). Cell type and time point are not known. Sequences were obtained from PBMCs or a T cell subset sorted from them (not recorded which). The rearrangement uses TRBV6-6 and TRBJ1-1; no firm D call. CDR3 DNA: TGTGCCAGCAGTCCGGGCCACACTGAAGCTTTCTTT. Translation: CASSPGHTEAFF.